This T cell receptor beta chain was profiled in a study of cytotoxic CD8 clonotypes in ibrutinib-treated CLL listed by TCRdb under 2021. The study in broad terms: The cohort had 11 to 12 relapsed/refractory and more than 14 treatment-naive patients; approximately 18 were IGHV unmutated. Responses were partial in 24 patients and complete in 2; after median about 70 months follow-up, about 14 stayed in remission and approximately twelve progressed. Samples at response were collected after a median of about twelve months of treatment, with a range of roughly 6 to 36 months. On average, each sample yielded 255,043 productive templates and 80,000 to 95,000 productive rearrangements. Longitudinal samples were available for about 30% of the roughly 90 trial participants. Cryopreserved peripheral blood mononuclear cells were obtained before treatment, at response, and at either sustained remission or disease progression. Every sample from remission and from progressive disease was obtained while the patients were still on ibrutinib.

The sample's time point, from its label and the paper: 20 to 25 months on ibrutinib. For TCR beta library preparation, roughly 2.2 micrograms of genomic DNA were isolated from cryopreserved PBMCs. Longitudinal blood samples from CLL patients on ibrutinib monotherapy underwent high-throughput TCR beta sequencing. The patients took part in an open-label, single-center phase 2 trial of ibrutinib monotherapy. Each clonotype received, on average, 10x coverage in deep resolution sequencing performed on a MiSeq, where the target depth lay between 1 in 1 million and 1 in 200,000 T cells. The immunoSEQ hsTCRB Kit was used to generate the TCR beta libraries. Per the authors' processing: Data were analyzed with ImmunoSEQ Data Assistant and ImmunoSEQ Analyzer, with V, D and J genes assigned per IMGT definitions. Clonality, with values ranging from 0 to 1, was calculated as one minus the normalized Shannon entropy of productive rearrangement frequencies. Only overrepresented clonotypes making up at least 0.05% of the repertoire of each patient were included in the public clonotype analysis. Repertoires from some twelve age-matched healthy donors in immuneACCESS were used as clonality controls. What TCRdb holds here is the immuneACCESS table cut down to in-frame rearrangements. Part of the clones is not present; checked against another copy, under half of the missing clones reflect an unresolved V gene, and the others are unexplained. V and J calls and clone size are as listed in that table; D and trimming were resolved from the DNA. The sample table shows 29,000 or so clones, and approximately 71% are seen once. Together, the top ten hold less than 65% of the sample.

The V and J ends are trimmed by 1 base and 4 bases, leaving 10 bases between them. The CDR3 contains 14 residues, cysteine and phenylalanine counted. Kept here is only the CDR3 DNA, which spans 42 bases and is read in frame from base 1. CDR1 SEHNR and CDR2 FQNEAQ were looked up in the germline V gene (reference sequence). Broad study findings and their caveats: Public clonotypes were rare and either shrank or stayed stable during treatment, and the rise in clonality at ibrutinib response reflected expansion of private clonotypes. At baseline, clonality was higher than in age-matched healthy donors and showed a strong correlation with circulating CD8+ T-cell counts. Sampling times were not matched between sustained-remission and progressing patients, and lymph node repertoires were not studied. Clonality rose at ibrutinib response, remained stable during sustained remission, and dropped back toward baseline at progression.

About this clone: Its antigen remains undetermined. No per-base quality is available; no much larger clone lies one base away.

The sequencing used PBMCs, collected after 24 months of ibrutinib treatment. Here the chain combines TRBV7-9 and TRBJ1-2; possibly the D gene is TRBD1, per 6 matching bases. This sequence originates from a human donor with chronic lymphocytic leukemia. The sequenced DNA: TGTGCCAGCAGCTTAGGTCAGGGGTTCTATGGCTACACCTTC. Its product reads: CASSLGQGFYGYTF.